Presented here are 32 T cell receptor beta chains from one specimen sequenced in a study of blood T cell repertoires in COVID-19. The method was immunoSEQ multiplex PCR; TCRdb's version includes in-frame clones alone and lacks a portion of them. The sample holds fewer than 250,000 clones, approximately 91% seen once. Sequences were obtained from peripheral blood. Source of these receptors: a woman aged 55-75 years with acute or convalescent COVID-19.

The V call is TRBV4-2, the J call TRBJ2-5, with unresolved D. Trimming shortened V by 1 base and J by 2 bases, and 8 bases separated the two germline ends. CDR1 is LGHNA, CDR2 YNFKEQ, per germline. The CDR3 length is 14 residues. In DNA, the CDR3 is TGTGCCAGCAGCCAAGTAACAGAGCAAGAGACCCAGTACTTC. Translating gives CASSQVTEQETQYF.

This sequence joins TRBV3-1 (or the pseudogene TRBV3-2) and TRBJ2-3; 7 bases line up with TRBD2. CDR3 size: 16 residues. The V gene's germline CDR1 is LGHDT and CDR2 YNNKEL (reference sequence). Trimming removed 0 bases from V and 1 base from J; junction bases left unmatched: 4. The CDR3 DNA is TGTGCCAGCAGCCAAGATATGGGGGGGGGCACAGATACGCAGTATTTT. Protein sequence: CASSQDMGGGTDTQYF.

This clone was found once. The V call is TRBV19, the J call TRBJ2-7, with 9 bases that match TRBD1. Germline loops: CDR1 LNHDA, CDR2 SQIVND (reference sequence). The ends lost 7 bases at V and 6 bases at J; junction bases unmatched: 10. The CDR3 sequence is 14 residues long. CDR3 protein: CASMIGQGPLEQYF. In nucleotides, the CDR3 is TGTGCCAGTATGATAGGACAGGGGCCTCTCGAGCAGTACTTC.

The CDR3 bases are TGTGCCAGCAGCGGTATGAGGGGGCCCAACTCTGGAAACACCATATATTTT. This encodes CASSGMRGPNSGNTIYF. V usage is TRBV9 and J usage is TRBJ1-3, with 7 bases lining up with TRBD1. J was trimmed by 0 bases and V by 3 bases; bases with no gene match: 9. Per the germline V gene, CDR1 is SGDLS and CDR2 is YYNGEE. This CDR3 has 17 amino acids. Full variable domain (missing parts from reference TRBV9 and TRBJ1-3): DSGVTQTPKHLITATGQRVTLRCSPRSGDLSVYWYQQSLDQGLQFLIQYYNGEERAKGNILERFSAQQFPDLHSELNLSSLELGDSALYFCASSGMRGPNSGNTIYFGEGSWLTVV.

V is TRBV11-2 and J is TRBJ2-1; 11 nucleotides match TRBD2. The CDR3 covers 17 residues. CDR1 SGHAT and CDR2 FQNNGV come from the germline V gene. The CDR3 coding sequence is TGTGCTGCAGCCCCCCTAGCGGGGGGCCCCCTCTACAATGAGCAGTTCTTC. Protein sequence: CAAAPLAGGPLYNEQFF.

The V call is TRBV6-5, the J call TRBJ2-7; 7 bases agree with TRBD1. The CDR3 contains 14 residues. Trimming removed 6 bases from V and 1 base from J; junction bases left unmatched: 6. Germline V gene lookup returns CDR1 MNHEY and CDR2 SVGAGI. The CDR3 DNA reads TGTGCCAGCAGCAGAAGGGACAGATCCTACGAGCAGTACTTC. Encoded protein: CASSRRDRSYEQYF.

The rearrangement links TRBV29-1 to TRBJ1-1; D remains unclear. CDR1 and CDR2 (germline): SQVTM, ANQGSEA. V lost 2 bases and J 1 base, leaving 11 bases between the germline ends. This CDR3 has 14 amino acids. CDR3 sequence (DNA): TGCAGCGTTGAAATAGACAACCCGAACACTGAAGCTTTCTTT. It yields the protein CSVEIDNPNTEAFF.

At least ten counts were recorded for this clone. The chain joins TRBV27 to TRBJ1-5; D possibly corresponds to TRBD1 (5 bases). CDR3 length: 15 amino acids. V was cut by 3 bases and J by 4 bases, with 13 bases left in between. Germline lookup yields CDR1 MNHEY and CDR2 SMNVEV (reference sequence). CDR3 DNA sequence: TGTGCCAGCAGTTTGGGGCCGACCGGGAATCAGCCCCAGCATTTT. Protein sequence: CASSLGPTGNQPQHF.

The chain is built from TRBV4-1 and TRBJ1-4; D gene uncertain. Germline lookup yields CDR1 MGHRA and CDR2 YSYEKL. This CDR3 comprises 19 residues. Trimming stripped 1 base from V and 5 bases from J, with 23 bases between. Here the CDR3 reads CASSQGSGVIPILNEKLFF. The DNA of the CDR3 is TGCGCCAGCAGCCAAGGGTCCGGAGTTATTCCTATATTAAATGAAAAACTGTTTTTT.

The chain is built from TRBV11-2 and TRBJ1-1; TRBD1 is a possible D gene (6 bases). CDR3 length equals 13 residues. Germline V lookup: CDR1 SGHAT, CDR2 FQNNGV. V lost 6 bases and J 1 base, leaving 9 bases between the germline ends. The CDR3 bases are TGTGCCAGCAGGACCAGGGGGAACACTGAAGCTTTCTTT. It is translated as CASRTRGNTEAFF.

V and J are TRBV28 and TRBJ2-1; 7 positions agree with TRBD1. The CDR3 length is 13 residues. Germline V gives CDR1 MDHEN, CDR2 SYDVKM. The V and J ends lost 7 bases and 3 bases, in that order; junction bases with no gene match: 3. This CDR3 is CASNRQGYNEQFF. CDR3 sequence (DNA): TGTGCCAGCAATAGACAGGGCTACAATGAGCAGTTCTTC.

The chain uses TRBV5-1 and TRBJ1-1, with 9 bases lining up with TRBD1. V lost 1 base and J lost 5; bases outside the gene matches: 9. This CDR3 spans 16 amino acids. Germline V gives CDR1 SGHRS, CDR2 YFSETQ. The CDR3 coding sequence is TGCGCCAGCAGCTTGCCCTCACAGGGGGCGATGACTGAAGCTTTCTTT. This gives the protein CASSLPSQGAMTEAFF.

V usage is TRBV28 and J usage is TRBJ1-1; 7 bases map to TRBD1. Germline V gene data show CDR1 as MDHEN and CDR2 as SYDVKM. CDR3 size: 13 residues. Unmatched junction bases numbered 9, after V lost 6 bases and J lost 8 bases. The CDR3: CASRGRDSLEAFF. The CDR3 region has the DNA TGTGCCAGCAGAGGACGGGACAGTTTAGAAGCTTTCTTT. The full variable domain, its missing parts supplied by reference TRBV28 and TRBJ1-1, is DVKVTQSSRYLVKRTGEKVFLECVQDMDHENMFWYRQDPGLGLRLIYFSYDVKMKEKGDIPEGYSVSREKKERFSLILESASTNQTSMYLCASRGRDSLEAFFGQGTRLTVV.

The V call is TRBV3-1 (or the pseudogene TRBV3-2), the J call TRBJ2-7; possible D gene TRBD1, 5 bases. CDR1 is LGHDT and CDR2 is YNNKEL in the germline V gene (reference sequence). V dropped 0 bases and J dropped 5 bases, with 20 bases sitting between them. The CDR3 sequence is 17 residues long. The CDR3 reads CASSQDVSPLWGHEQYF. The CDR3 DNA follows: TGTGCCAGCAGCCAAGATGTTTCCCCCCTATGGGGCCACGAGCAGTACTTC.

This chain joins TRBV6-5 and TRBJ2-7, with 9 bases aligning to TRBD1. V shed 2 bases and J 7 bases; nucleotides not matched to a gene: 6. In germline, CDR1 is MNHEY, CDR2 SVGAGI. This CDR3 comprises 14 residues. The CDR3 DNA follows: TGTGCCAGCAGTTACAGAACAGGGGGCGGTGAGCAGTACTTC. It translates to CASSYRTGGGEQYF.

The rearrangement uses TRBV5-1 and TRBJ2-1; 11 nucleotides line up with TRBD2. CDR3 length equals 16 residues. Germline V gene sequence: CDR1 SGHRS, CDR2 YFSETQ. V gave up 4 bases and J gave up 7 bases; unmatched junction bases: 10. Written as DNA, the CDR3 is TGCGCCAGCAGCGCTGTAGCGGGGGGGCCGATTAATGAGCAGTTCTTC. It translates to CASSAVAGGPINEQFF.

This clone was observed a few times. V is TRBV7-9 and J is TRBJ1-1, with a possible D match to TRBD1 (5 bases). The CDR3 is made up of 15 amino acids. Per the germline V gene, CDR1 is SEHNR and CDR2 is FQNEAQ (reference sequence). V lost 0 bases, J lost 5 bases, and 13 bases lay in between. CDR3 sequence reads: CASSLALRVGTEAFF. The CDR3 DNA is TGTGCCAGCAGCTTAGCCCTCAGGGTGGGGACTGAAGCTTTCTTT.

This chain connects TRBV6-1 to TRBJ2-7; 9 positions agree with TRBD2. This CDR3 has 15 amino acids. Trimming at V came to 1 base and at J to 12 bases, leaving 13 bases not matched to a gene. CDR1 is MNHNS and CDR2 is SASEGT in the germline V gene. The CDR3 nucleotides read TGTGCCAGCAGTGAAGGTGGGGGACTAGCATCGAGTAGGTACTTC. It yields the protein CASSEGGGLASSRYF.

The chain links TRBV18 to TRBJ2-1; TRBD2 matches 12 bases. This CDR3 contains 16 residues. Germline V gene lookup returns CDR1 KGHSH and CDR2 LQKENI. The trim removed 3 bases at V and 5 bases at J, leaving 5 bases unmatched. CDR3 in amino acids: CASSPTTSGSHNEQFF. In DNA form, the CDR3 reads TGTGCCAGCTCACCCACGACTAGCGGGAGCCACAATGAGCAGTTCTTC.

The rearrangement uses TRBV7-2 and TRBJ2-3; 8 bases map to TRBD2. CDR3 length: 16 amino acids. Unmatched junction bases numbered 7, after V lost 1 base and J lost 4 bases. Germline V CDR1 and CDR2: SGHTA, FQGNSA. The CDR3 coding sequence is TGTGCCAGCAGCTTAGAGCGGGCTAGCGGGCCAGATACGCAGTATTTT. It encodes CASSLERASGPDTQYF. Based on the CDR3 plus reference TRBV7-2 and TRBJ2-3, the full variable domain is GAGVSQSPSNKVTEKGKDVELRCDPISGHTALYWYRQSLGQGLEFLIYFQGNSAPDKSGLPSDRFSAERTGGSVSTLTIQRTQQEDSAVYLCASSLERASGPDTQYFGPGTRLTVL.

The V and J genes are TRBV18 and TRBJ2-5; 10 bases agree with TRBD1. With V trimmed by 7 bases and J by 5 bases, 7 bases remained unmatched. Germline CDR1 and CDR2: KGHSH and LQKENI. The CDR3 is made up of 14 amino acids. CDR3 in DNA: TGTGCCAGCTTACCGATGGACAGGGGGGAGACCCAGTACTTC. Translation gives CASLPMDRGETQYF.

The rearrangement links TRBV27 to TRBJ2-7; tentative D call: TRBD2 (6 bases). The CDR3 has 13 residues. Trimming took off 0 bases at V and 4 bases at J, with 7 bases between the two ends. Germline CDR1 is MNHEY and CDR2 is SMNVEV (reference sequence). The CDR3 DNA is TGTGCCAGCAGTTTATCCGGGGGTTACGAGCAGTACTTC. Protein sequence: CASSLSGGYEQYF.

The chain employs TRBV5-4 and TRBJ2-5; 10 bases map to TRBD2. The CDR3 extends over 14 amino acids. J lost 5 bases, V lost 6 bases, and 7 bases had no gene match. Germline values: CDR1 SGHNT, CDR2 YYREEE (reference sequence). Here the CDR3 DNA reads TGTGCCAGCAAGAAGCGGGAGGGGGGGGAGACCCAGTACTTC. Its translation: CASKKREGGETQYF.

This clone came up once. The rearrangement joins TRBV20-1 to TRBJ1-4; 10 bases are a match to TRBD1. V shed 3 bases, J shed 6 bases, and the junction held 10 bases outside the gene matches. The length of the CDR3 is 16 residues. Germline-derived CDR1 and CDR2 are DFQATT and SNEGSKA (reference sequence). This CDR3 is CSASFPPGTGDEKLFF. The DNA for the CDR3 is TGCAGTGCTAGTTTCCCACCCGGGACAGGGGATGAAAAACTGTTTTTT.

The chain employs TRBV16 and TRBJ1-5, with a possible D match to TRBD1 (6 bases). The CDR3 runs to 14 residues. The V gene lost 0 bases and the J gene lost 7 bases, with 10 bases spanning the gap. Germline lookup yields CDR1 KGHSY and CDR2 FQNENV. For the CDR3, the DNA is TGTGCCAGCAGCCAATCCGACAGGAGGCAGCCCCAGCATTTT. This sequence encodes CASSQSDRRQPQHF.

This chain joins TRBV30 and TRBJ1-4, with TRBD1 matching 7 bases. The V gene end was trimmed by 0 bases and the J gene end by 3 bases; junction bases not matched to a gene: 7. Germline-derived CDR1 and CDR2 are GTSNPN and SVGIG (reference sequence). This CDR3 has 16 amino acids. This CDR3 is CAWSVLRGASNEKLFF. The CDR3 bases are TGTGCCTGGAGTGTACTCAGGGGGGCTTCTAATGAAAAACTGTTTTTT.

This clone has only one observation. The sample holds other DNA sequences that translate to the same CDR3. V usage is TRBV5-6 and J usage is TRBJ1-5; D remains ambiguous. Germline loops: CDR1 SGHDT, CDR2 YYEEEE. Trimming left V 0 bases short and J 4 bases short, with 5 bases between. This CDR3 region has 13 residues. CDR3 region: CASSLAGNQPQHF. For the CDR3, the DNA is TGTGCCAGCAGCTTGGCAGGAAATCAGCCCCAGCATTTT.

In its sample, this clone was seen a few times. This chain connects TRBV2 to TRBJ1-6; 7 nucleotides match TRBD1. The V gene end was trimmed by 6 bases and the J gene end by 6 bases; junction bases not matched to a gene: 8. CDR1 is SNHLY, CDR2 FYNNEI, per germline. This CDR3 contains 15 residues. CDR3 in amino acids: CASSVTGVGNSPLHF. CDR3 nucleotides: TGTGCCAGCAGCGTAACAGGGGTTGGTAATTCACCCCTCCACTTT.

About this clone itself: The identical CDR3 is also encoded by other nucleotide sequences in the sample. The J gene is TRBJ1-5, the V gene TRBV18; 7 bases are a match to TRBD1. This CDR3 has 14 residues. Germline V gene lookup returns CDR1 KGHSH and CDR2 LQKENI. Trimming took 3 bases from V and 1 from J; bases not matched to a gene: 0. The CDR3 loop reads CASSPGQSNQPQHF. The CDR3 nucleotides are TGTGCCAGCTCACCGGGACAGAGCAATCAGCCCCAGCATTTT.

The chain uses TRBV19 and TRBJ1-5; TRBD1 aligns across 10 bases. Germline V gene data show CDR1 as LNHDA and CDR2 as SQIVND (reference sequence). CDR3 length: 16 amino acids. V trimming: 3 bases; J trimming: 4 bases; junction bases outside the gene matches: 6. The CDR3 loop is CASSISGTGVNQPQHF. DNA of the CDR3: TGTGCCAGTAGTATTTCAGGGACAGGGGTGAATCAGCCCCAGCATTTT. Full variable domain (missing parts from reference TRBV19 and TRBJ1-5): DGGITQSPKYLFRKEGQNVTLSCEQNLNHDAMYWYRQDPGQGLRLIYYSQIVNDFQKGDIAEGYSVSREKKESFPLTVTSAQKNPTAFYLCASSISGTGVNQPQHFGDGTRLSIL.

This chain connects TRBV6-5 to TRBJ1-1, with 7 bases lining up with TRBD1. CDR3 size: 11 residues. V trimming: 6 bases; J trimming: 8 bases; junction bases outside the gene matches: 3. Germline assignment: CDR1 MNHEY and CDR2 SVGAGI. The CDR3 region is CASSRDREAFF. The CDR3 coding sequence is TGTGCCAGCAGCAGGGACAGAGAAGCTTTCTTT.

V and J are TRBV6-5 and TRBJ1-6; D perhaps matches TRBD1 (5 bases). Germline assignment: CDR1 MNHEY and CDR2 SVGAGI. The CDR3 totals 14 residues. The ends were cut back, 9 bases at V and 2 bases at J, with 11 bases in the middle. CDR3 protein: CASSAGTYNSPLHF. CDR3 coding DNA: TGTGCCAGTTCCGCAGGGACCTATAATTCACCCCTCCACTTT.